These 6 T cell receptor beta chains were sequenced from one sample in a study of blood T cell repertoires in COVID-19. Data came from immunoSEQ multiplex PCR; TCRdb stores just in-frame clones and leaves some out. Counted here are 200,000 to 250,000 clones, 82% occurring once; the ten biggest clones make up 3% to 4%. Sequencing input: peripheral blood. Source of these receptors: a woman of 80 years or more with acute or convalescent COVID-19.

The CDR3 loop reads CASSPGLAGDEQFF. The CDR3 DNA reads as TGTGCCAGCTCTCCCGGACTAGCGGGTGATGAGCAGTTCTTC. The chain joins TRBV18 to TRBJ2-1; 11 bases align to TRBD2. Germline assignment: CDR1 KGHSH and CDR2 LQKENI. The CDR3 is 14 amino acids. V gave up 6 bases and J gave up 8 bases; unmatched junction bases: 6.

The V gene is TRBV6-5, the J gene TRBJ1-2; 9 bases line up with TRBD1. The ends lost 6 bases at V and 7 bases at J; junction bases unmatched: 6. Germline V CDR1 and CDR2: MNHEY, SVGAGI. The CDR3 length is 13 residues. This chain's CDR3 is CASSPRTGAGYTF. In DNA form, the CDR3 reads TGTGCCAGCAGCCCCAGGACAGGGGCTGGCTACACCTTC.

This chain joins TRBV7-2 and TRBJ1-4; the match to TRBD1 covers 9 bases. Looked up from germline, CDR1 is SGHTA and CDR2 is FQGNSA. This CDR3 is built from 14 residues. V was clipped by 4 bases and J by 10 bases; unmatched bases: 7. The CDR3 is CASSWGQGRGKLFF. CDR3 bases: TGTGCCAGCAGCTGGGGACAGGGTCGTGGAAAACTGTTTTTT.

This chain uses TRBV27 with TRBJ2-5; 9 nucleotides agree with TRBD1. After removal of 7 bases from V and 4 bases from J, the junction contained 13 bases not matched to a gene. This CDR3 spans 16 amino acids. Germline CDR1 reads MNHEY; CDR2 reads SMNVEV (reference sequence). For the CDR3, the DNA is TGTGCCAGCACCTGGAGCTCCGGGACAGGGAGAGAGACCCAGTACTTC. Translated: CASTWSSGTGRETQYF.

Written as DNA, the CDR3 is TGTGCCAGCAGCCAAGATAGGAAGCCAGGGGAGCAGTTCTTC. Encoded protein: CASSQDRKPGEQFF. V is TRBV3-1 (or the pseudogene TRBV3-2) and J is TRBJ2-1, with TRBD1 as a possible D gene (5 bases). The V gene lost 0 bases and the J gene lost 10 bases, with 13 bases spanning the gap. The CDR3 has 14 amino acids. The V gene's germline CDR1 is LGHDT and CDR2 YNNKEL (reference sequence).

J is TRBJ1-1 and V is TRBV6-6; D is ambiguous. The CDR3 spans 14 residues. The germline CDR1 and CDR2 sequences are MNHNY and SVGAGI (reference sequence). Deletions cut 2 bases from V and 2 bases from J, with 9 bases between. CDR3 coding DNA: TGTGCCAGCAGTTACCAGGAGGGAAACACTGAAGCTTTCTTT. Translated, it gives CASSYQEGNTEAFF.